This TCR beta chain appears in the sequencing data of a study of immune evolution from preneoplasia to lung adenocarcinoma. Some clones are missing from TCRdb's copy, which holds only in-frame ones; the method was immunoSEQ multiplex PCR. The profile shows some 5,500 clones, over 80% of them singletons. Germline CDR1 is SGHVS and CDR2 is FQNEAQ. V was clipped by 0 bases and J by 4 bases, with 0 bases between them. There are 11 residues in the CDR3. Study findings and constraints: Normal lung had the highest top T cell clone frequencies.

Remarks on this clone: Its antigen remains unknown.

What was sequenced was FFPE adjacent normal lung tissue. V gene TRBV7-8 combines with J gene TRBJ2-5, with D unclear. This TCR derives from a person aged 70 to 80 with lung adenocarcinoma. The CDR3 region has the DNA TGTGCCAGCAGCTTAGCAGAGACCCAGTACTTC. It translates to CASSLAETQYF.